This TCR beta chain was retrieved from a study of monozygotic twins with inflammatory bowel disease. Study-level findings and limits: Researchers report that IBD patients shared fewer clonotypes with others than healthy twins, especially amid disease activity.

About this clonotype itself: Its antigen is unidentified.

The CDR3 consists of 14 residues. Germline assignment: CDR1 SGHTA and CDR2 FQGNSA. TCRdb reworked the 5' RACE reads into one entry per CDR3 protein, no DNA. Its table lists about 150,000 distinct CDR3 sequences. The TCR was taken from a human donor with ulcerative colitis or Crohn's disease, or a healthy co-twin of an affected twin (not recorded which). This chain links TRBV7-2 with TRBJ1-2; as DNA is missing, the TRBD1 call by TCRdb cannot be tested. The sequenced sample consisted of blood. The chain's CDR3 is CASSVTGVGYGYTF.